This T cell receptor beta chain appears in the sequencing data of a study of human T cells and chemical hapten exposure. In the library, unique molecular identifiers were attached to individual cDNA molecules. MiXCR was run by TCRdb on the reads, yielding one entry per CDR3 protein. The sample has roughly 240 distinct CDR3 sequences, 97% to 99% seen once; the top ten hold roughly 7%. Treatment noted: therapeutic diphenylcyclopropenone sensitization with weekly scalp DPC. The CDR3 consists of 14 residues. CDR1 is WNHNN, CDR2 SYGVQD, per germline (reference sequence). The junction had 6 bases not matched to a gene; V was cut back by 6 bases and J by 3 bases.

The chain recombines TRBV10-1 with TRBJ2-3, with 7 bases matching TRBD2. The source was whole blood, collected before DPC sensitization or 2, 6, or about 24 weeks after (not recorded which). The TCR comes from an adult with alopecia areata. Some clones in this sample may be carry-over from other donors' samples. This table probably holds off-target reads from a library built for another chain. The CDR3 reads CASRWTSRTDTQYF. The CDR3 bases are TGCGCCAGCAGATGGACTAGTCGGACAGATACGCAGTATTTT.